This T cell receptor (beta chain) was observed in a study of T-cell reconstitution after alpha-beta-depleted transplantation in children. The V gene end was trimmed by 4 bases and the J gene end by 0 bases; junction bases not matched to a gene: 6. The CDR3 is 16 residues long. In its sample, this clonotype was seen a few times. Preparation of the TCRbeta library involved a method that used unique molecular identifiers. TCRdb analysed the PCR reads with MiXCR anew, one entry per CDR3 protein. The sample carries 330,000 or so distinct CDR3 sequences, roughly 9.1% recorded once. The V call is TRBV23-1, the J call TRBJ1-5, with 7 bases fitting TRBD1. TRBV23-1 counts as an open reading frame of uncertain function. This TCR was sampled from a boy younger than two with acute myeloid leukemia, due to receive a stem cell transplant. The material sequenced was PBMCs, taken before TCRalphabeta/CD19-depleted stem cell transplant. CDR3 sequence reads: CASSPGTVLSNQPQHF. The CDR3 bases are TGCGCCAGCAGTCCCGGGACAGTTCTTAGCAATCAGCCCCAGCATTTT.